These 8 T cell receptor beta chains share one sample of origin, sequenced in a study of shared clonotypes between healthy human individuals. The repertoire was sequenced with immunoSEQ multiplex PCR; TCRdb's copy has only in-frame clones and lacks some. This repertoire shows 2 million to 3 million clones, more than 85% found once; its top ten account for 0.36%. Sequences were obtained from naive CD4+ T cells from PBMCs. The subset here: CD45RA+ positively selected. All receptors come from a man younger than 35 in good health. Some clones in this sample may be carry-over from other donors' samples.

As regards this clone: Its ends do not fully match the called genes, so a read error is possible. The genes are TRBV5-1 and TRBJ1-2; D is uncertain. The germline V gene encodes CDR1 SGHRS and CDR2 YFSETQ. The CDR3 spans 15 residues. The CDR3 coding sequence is TGTGCCAGCAGCCTACTAACAGAAACTAACTATGGCTACACCTTC. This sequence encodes CASSLLTETNYGYTF.

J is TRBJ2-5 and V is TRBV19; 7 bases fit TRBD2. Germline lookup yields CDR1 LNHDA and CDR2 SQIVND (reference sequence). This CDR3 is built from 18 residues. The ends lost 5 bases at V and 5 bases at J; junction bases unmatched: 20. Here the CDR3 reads CASSAPSGGRAFSETQYF. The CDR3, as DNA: TGTGCCAGTAGTGCACCTAGCGGAGGCCGGGCATTCTCGGAGACCCAGTACTTC. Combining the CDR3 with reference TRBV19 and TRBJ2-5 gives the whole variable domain DGGITQSPKYLFRKEGQNVTLSCEQNLNHDAMYWYRQDPGQGLRLIYYSQIVNDFQKGDIAEGYSVSREKKESFPLTVTSAQKNPTAFYLCASSAPSGGRAFSETQYFGPGTRLLVL.

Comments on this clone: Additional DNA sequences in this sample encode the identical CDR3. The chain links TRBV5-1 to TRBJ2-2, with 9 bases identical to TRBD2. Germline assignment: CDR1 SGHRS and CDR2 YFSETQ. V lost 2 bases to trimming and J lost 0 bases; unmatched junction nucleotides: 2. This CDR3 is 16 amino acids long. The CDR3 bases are TGCGCCAGCAGCTTCGTAGCGGGAGCGAACACCGGGGAGCTGTTTTTT. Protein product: CASSFVAGANTGELFF.

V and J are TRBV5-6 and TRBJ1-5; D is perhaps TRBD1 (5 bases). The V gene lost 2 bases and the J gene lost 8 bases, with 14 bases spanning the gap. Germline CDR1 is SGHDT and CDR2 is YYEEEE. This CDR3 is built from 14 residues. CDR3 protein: CASSLRGPGEPQHF. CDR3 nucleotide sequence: TGTGCCAGCAGCTTAAGGGGCCCCGGGGAGCCCCAGCATTTT.

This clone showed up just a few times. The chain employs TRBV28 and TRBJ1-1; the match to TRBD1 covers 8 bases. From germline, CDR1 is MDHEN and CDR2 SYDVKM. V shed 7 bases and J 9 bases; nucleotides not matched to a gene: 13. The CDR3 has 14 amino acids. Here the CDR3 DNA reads TGTGCCAGCACTCTACCCCCAGGACAGGGCCAAGCTTTCTTT. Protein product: CASTLPPGQGQAFF.

DNA of the CDR3: TGTGCCAGCACCCCCGGACCACGCAAGAAGAGGTGGACTGAAGCTTTCTTT. This translates into CASTPGPRKKRWTEAFF. V is TRBV9 and J is TRBJ1-1; D is unresolved. Germline V gene data show CDR1 as SGDLS and CDR2 as YYNGEE. V lost 6 bases and J lost 5, with 26 bases in between. The CDR3 is made up of 17 amino acids.

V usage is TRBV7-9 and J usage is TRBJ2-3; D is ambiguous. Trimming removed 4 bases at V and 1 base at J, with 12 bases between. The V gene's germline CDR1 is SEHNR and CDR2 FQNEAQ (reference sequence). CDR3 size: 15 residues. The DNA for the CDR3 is TGTGCCAGCAGCTCCCGAAGCCAACGCACAGATACGCAGTATTTT. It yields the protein CASSSRSQRTDTQYF. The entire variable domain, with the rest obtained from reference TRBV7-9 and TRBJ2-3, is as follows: DTGVSQNPRHKITKRGQNVTFRCDPISEHNRLYWYRQTLGQGPEFLTYFQNEAQLEKSRLLSDRFSAERPKGSFSTLEIQRTEQGDSAMYLCASSSRSQRTDTQYFGPGTRLTVL.

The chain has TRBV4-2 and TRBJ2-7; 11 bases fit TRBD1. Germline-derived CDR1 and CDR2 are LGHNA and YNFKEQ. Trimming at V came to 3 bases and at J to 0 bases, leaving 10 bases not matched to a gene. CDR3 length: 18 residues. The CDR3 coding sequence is TGTGCCAGCAGCCAGTCCGGGACAGGGGGTTCAAGCTCCTACGAGCAGTACTTC. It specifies CASSQSGTGGSSSYEQYF.